These 32 T cell receptor beta chains were sequenced from one sample in a study of breast tumors, draining lymph nodes, adjacent tissues. The lymph nodes were axillary draining lymph nodes from breast cancer patients. TCRdb fed the multiplex PCR reads into MiXCR, producing one record per CDR3 protein. This table has roughly 100,000 distinct CDR3 sequences, roughly 29% appearing once. The specimen was axillary lymph node tissue. Source of these receptors: a female donor with breast cancer. Some clones in this sample may be carry-over from other donors' samples.

This chain uses TRBV7-9 with TRBJ2-7; TRBD1 might be the D (6 bases). The V end was cut by 5 bases, the J end by 6 bases, with 14 bases between. The CDR3 loop spans 13 amino acids. The germline gives CDR1 SEHNR, CDR2 FQNEAQ (reference sequence). Here the CDR3 DNA reads TGTGCCAGCAGCCTACAGGGAGCGTCCGAGCAGTACGTC. It translates to CASSLQGASEQYV.

V gene TRBV27 combines with J gene TRBJ1-1; weak D call: TRBD1 (5 bases). The V gene's germline CDR1 is MNHEY and CDR2 SMNVEV (reference sequence). The CDR3 length is 16 residues. Trimming removed 6 bases from V and 6 bases from J, with 23 bases in between. The CDR3 reads CASRGLRDFTRPEAFF. The CDR3 DNA is TGTGCCAGCAGGGGACTACGGGACTTTACTCGTCCTGAAGCTTTCTTT.

V and J are TRBV4-2 and TRBJ1-6; D is uncertain. V gave up 1 base and J gave up 8 bases, with 6 bases separating them. The CDR3 spans 13 residues. Germline V gives CDR1 LGHNA, CDR2 YNFKEQ. The DNA of the CDR3 is TGTGCCAGCAGCCAAGGGTCCGATTCACCCCTCCACTTT. Protein product: CASSQGSDSPLHF.

Ten or more counts support this clonotype. The chain recombines TRBV27 with TRBJ2-3; perhaps TRBD2 as D (5 bases). Germline V gene data show CDR1 as MNHEY and CDR2 as SMNVEV (reference sequence). The germline V and J ends were trimmed by 4 bases and 1 base, with 9 bases remaining between them. The CDR3 loop spans 14 amino acids. The CDR3 nucleotides are TGTGCCAGCAGTTCGAGTAGCGGCACAGATACGCAGTATTTT. Its protein is CASSSSSGTDTQYF.

This clonotype was seen many times. The chain carries TRBV5-1 and TRBJ1-6, with a possible D match to TRBD1 (6 bases). There are 14 residues in the CDR3. Germline assignment: CDR1 SGHRS and CDR2 YFSETQ. Trimming removed 7 bases from V and 8 bases from J, with 16 bases in between. The CDR3 loop reads CASGPRDKDSPLHF. The CDR3 region has the DNA TGCGCCAGCGGCCCCCGGGACAAGGATTCACCCCTCCACTTT.

CDR3 nucleotide sequence: TGCAGCGTTGGGACAGGGTTTTCCTACGAGCAGTACTTC. This encodes CSVGTGFSYEQYF. The rearrangement links TRBV29-1 to TRBJ2-7, with TRBD1 matching over 8 bases. This CDR3 has 13 amino acids. The V segment lost 4 bases and the J segment 1 base; nucleotides outside the gene matches: 3. Germline assignment: CDR1 SQVTM and CDR2 ANQGSEA.

At least ten counts were recorded for this clonotype. The rearrangement links TRBV6-1 to TRBJ1-4; perhaps TRBD1 as D (6 bases). The CDR3 is made up of 17 amino acids. Trimming removed 4 bases at V and 1 base at J, with 16 bases between. Germline CDR1 reads MNHNS; CDR2 reads SASEGT. In DNA form, the CDR3 reads TGTGCCAGCAGTGCCTGGGGGCTAGTAGGAACTAATGAAAAACTGTTTTTT. The encoded protein is CASSAWGLVGTNEKLFF.

This clonotype was counted ten times or more. This CDR3 is CASSQYRGGAGVEQFF. CDR3 DNA sequence: TGCGCCAGCAGCCAGTATCGGGGGGGGGCCGGGGTTGAGCAGTTCTTC. The genes are TRBV4-1 and TRBJ2-1; 8 bases line up with TRBD2. This CDR3 region has 16 residues. Germline CDR1 and CDR2: MGHRA and YSYEKL. V lost 3 bases, J lost 9 bases, and 13 bases stayed unmatched.

This clonotype was detected many times. The rearrangement joins TRBV2 to TRBJ2-7; D not resolved. CDR3 length equals 12 residues. Germline values: CDR1 SNHLY, CDR2 FYNNEI. The V gene lost 5 bases and the J gene lost 7 bases, with 12 bases spanning the gap. Here the CDR3 reads CASSSEVREQYF. The DNA of the CDR3 is TGTGCCAGCAGTTCAGAAGTTAGGGAGCAGTACTTC.

Many counts were recorded for this clonotype. This CDR3 is CARKGETDTQYF. CDR3 DNA: TGCGCCAGGAAGGGGGAGACAGATACGCAGTATTTT. The chain recombines TRBV5-1 with TRBJ2-3; perhaps TRBD1 as D (6 bases). With 8 bases removed from V and 3 bases from J, the gap between germline ends came to 10 bases. The germline gives CDR1 SGHRS, CDR2 YFSETQ. The CDR3 has 12 amino acids.

Regarding this clonotype: One junction end does not reproduce the germline sequence, and a read error may be involved. This chain connects TRBV12-3 or TRBV12-4 to TRBJ1-4; 12 nucleotides match TRBD1. The CDR3 consists of 19 residues. This chain's CDR3 is CAGSQGGQGAFGTNEKLFF. CDR3 DNA: TGTGCCGGCAGTCAAGGGGGACAGGGGGCATTCGGAACTAATGAAAAACTGTTTTTT.

At least ten counts were recorded for this clonotype. The CDR3 sequence is CASSHREVGANVLTF. The DNA of the CDR3 is TGTGCCAGCAGTCACAGGGAAGTTGGGGCCAACGTCCTGACTTTC. This chain connects TRBV6-5 to TRBJ2-6, with a tentative D call TRBD1 (6 bases). The V end was cut by 5 bases, the J end by 3 bases, with 11 bases between. This CDR3 region has 15 residues. Per the germline V gene, CDR1 is MNHEY and CDR2 is SVGAGI.

In this sample, this clonotype turned up many times. A much larger clone lies one base from this, so it may be a read error. CDR3 DNA: TGTGCCAGCAGCTTAGCCGTGTTAAGGGGCACAGATACGCAGTATTTT. Protein product: CASSLAVLRGTDTQYF. V usage is TRBV7-9 and J usage is TRBJ2-3; D is unclear. V gave up 0 bases and J gave up 1 base, with 11 bases separating them. The germline gives CDR1 SEHNR, CDR2 FQNEAQ (reference sequence). This CDR3 is built from 16 residues.

This clonotype was counted ten times or more. The chain employs TRBV18 and TRBJ2-1; D remains unclear. V lost 3 bases and J 6 bases, leaving 6 bases between the germline ends. CDR3 size: 12 residues. Germline CDR1 reads KGHSH; CDR2 reads LQKENI. The CDR3 DNA follows: TGTGCCAGCTCACCGTCTCGCAATGAGCAGTTCTTC. Encoded protein: CASSPSRNEQFF.

The rearrangement joins TRBV19 to TRBJ1-1; D possibly corresponds to TRBD1 (5 bases). This CDR3 is built from 12 residues. Trimming removed 8 bases at V and 4 bases at J, with 11 bases between. Germline CDR1 and CDR2: LNHDA and SQIVND (reference sequence). CDR3 sequence reads: CASSRETTEAFF. CDR3 nucleotide sequence: TGTGCCAGTTCCAGGGAGACCACTGAAGCTTTCTTT.

This clonotype showed up many times. CDR3 DNA: TGTGCCAGCAGTAAGGGGACAGGGCCTTACAATGAGCAGTTCTTC. This translates into CASSKGTGPYNEQFF. This chain uses TRBV6-5 with TRBJ2-1; 9 bases are shared with TRBD1. This CDR3 is 15 amino acids long. Germline CDR1 MNHEY, CDR2 SVGAGI. J gave up 4 bases and V 5 bases, and 6 bases lay outside the gene matches.

This clonotype was counted at least ten times. V is TRBV10-3 and J is TRBJ2-3, with D perhaps TRBD1 (6 bases). This CDR3 contains 13 residues. Trimming removed 4 bases from V and 2 bases from J, with 7 bases in between. Germline assignment: CDR1 ENHRY and CDR2 SYGVKD. CDR3 DNA sequence: TGTGCCATCAGTGTGGGACACACAGATACGCAGTATTTT. This sequence encodes CAISVGHTDTQYF.

This clonotype was counted ten times or more. The chain combines TRBV7-9 with TRBJ2-7; TRBD1 aligns across 10 bases. CDR1 and CDR2 (germline): SEHNR, FQNEAQ (reference sequence). The CDR3 is made up of 15 amino acids. V lost 3 bases, J lost 1 base, and 3 bases stayed unmatched. Here the CDR3 reads CASSFGTGVSYEQYF. In DNA form, the CDR3 reads TGTGCCAGCAGCTTTGGGACAGGGGTTTCCTACGAGCAGTACTTC.

Comments on this clonotype: This could be a read error, since a much larger clone is one nucleotide away. The V call is TRBV20-1, the J call TRBJ2-7; D is perhaps TRBD1 or TRBD2 (5 bases each). Germline V gene lookup returns CDR1 DFQATT and CDR2 SNEGSKA (reference sequence). CDR3 length: 14 residues. Trimming pared 0 bases from V and 6 bases from J, leaving 15 bases between. CDR3 loop: CSARDPGAAPEQYF. The CDR3 DNA reads TGCAGTGCTAGAGATCCCGGGGCGGCCCCCGAGCAGTACTTC.

As for this clonotype: Its ends do not fully match the called genes, so a read error is possible. CDR3: CSAQDRGGTQCF. CDR3 in DNA: TGCAGCGCCCAGGACAGGGGGGGGACCCAGTGCTTC. The chain joins TRBV29-1 to TRBJ2-5, with TRBD1 matching 10 bases. CDR1 is SQVTM, CDR2 ANQGSEA, per germline. The CDR3 runs 12 residues.

With respect to this clonotype: As the CDR3 is not closed by the conserved phenylalanine or tryptophan, this likely results from a read error. It is unclear where the CDR3 begins or ends on the DNA, so no DNA is shown, and the CDR3 is as TCRdb lists it. The V call is TRBV9, the J call TRBJ2-2. Per germline, CDR1 SGDLS and CDR2 YYNGEE. The CDR3 has 14 residues if both end residues are counted. The CDR3 loop reads CASSESLNTGELMS.

In the case of this clonotype: The junction departs from the called germline gene at one end, perhaps through a read error. The genes are TRBV5-5 and TRBJ1-5; TRBD1 might be the D (6 bases). Germline V gene data show CDR1 as SGHKS and CDR2 as YYEKEE (reference sequence). The CDR3 is 10 amino acids. CDR3: CASSCRQEGF. The CDR3 coding sequence is TGTGCCAGCAGCTGCCGACAGGAAGGTTTT.

There are many counts of this clonotype. The chain is built from TRBV12-5 and TRBJ1-5, with 9 bases identical to TRBD1. CDR1 is LGHNT, CDR2 FRNRAP, per germline. V dropped 6 bases and J dropped 1; count of bases not matched to a gene: 19. The CDR3 sequence is 20 residues long. CDR3 loop: CASGYLRPGTGFGSNQPQHF. In DNA form, the CDR3 reads TGTGCTAGTGGCTACCTTCGCCCCGGGACAGGGTTTGGGAGCAATCAGCCCCAGCATTTT.

The chain is built from TRBV6-6 and TRBJ2-7; TRBD2 matches at 7 bases. J was trimmed by 7 bases and V by 6 bases; bases with no gene match: 12. The germline V gene has CDR1 MNHNY and CDR2 SVGAGI (reference sequence). This CDR3 region has 14 residues. The CDR3 DNA reads TGTGCCAGCAGCCTTGAGAGCGGGGTGAGTGAGCAGTACTTC. It encodes CASSLESGVSEQYF.

This clonotype appeared many times. The rearrangement links TRBV7-2 to TRBJ2-3; 7 bases agree with TRBD1. The CDR3 has 16 residues. The V gene end was trimmed by 5 bases and the J gene end by 0 bases; junction bases not matched to a gene: 8. The germline CDR1 and CDR2 sequences are SGHTA and FQGNSA. The DNA for the CDR3 is TGTGCCAGCAGCCCCCGACAGGGTAGGAGCACAGATACGCAGTATTTT. Translation gives CASSPRQGRSTDTQYF.

This clonotype was counted many times. The chain links TRBV7-9 to TRBJ2-2, with TRBD1 as a possible D gene (5 bases). The CDR3 length is 14 residues. The germline gives CDR1 SEHNR, CDR2 FQNEAQ (reference sequence). V shed 1 base and J shed 5 bases, with 8 bases lying between them. The CDR3 reads CASSLVSGTGELFF. The CDR3 DNA sequence: TGTGCCAGCAGCTTAGTTTCAGGGACCGGGGAGCTGTTTTTT. The whole variable domain, filled in from reference TRBV7-9 and TRBJ2-2, reads DTGVSQNPRHKITKRGQNVTFRCDPISEHNRLYWYRQTLGQGPEFLTYFQNEAQLEKSRLLSDRFSAERPKGSFSTLEIQRTEQGDSAMYLCASSLVSGTGELFFGEGSRLTVL.

At least ten counts were recorded for this clonotype. The J gene is TRBJ2-1, the V gene TRBV15; D is unresolved. Germline CDR1 LNHNV, CDR2 YYDKDF (reference sequence). V was shortened by 0 bases and J by 6 bases, with 9 bases between the two germline ends. This CDR3 spans 14 amino acids. CDR3 loop: CATSRDRAVNEQFF. As DNA, the CDR3 is TGTGCCACCAGCAGAGATCGGGCCGTCAATGAGCAGTTCTTC. Together with reference TRBV15 and TRBJ2-1, the CDR3 gives the full variable domain: DAMVIQNPRYQVTQFGKPVTLSCSQTLNHNVMYWYQQKSSQAPKLLFHYYDKDFNNEADTPDNFQSRRPNTSFCFLDIRSPGLGDTAMYLCATSRDRAVNEQFFGPGTRLTVL.

As for this clonotype: Because the CDR3 is missing its conserved closing phenylalanine or tryptophan, this is likely a read error. It is unclear where the CDR3 begins or ends on the DNA, so no DNA is shown, and the CDR3 is as TCRdb lists it. V and J are TRBV5-1 and TRBJ2-2; no DNA check was done on the table's D call, TRBD1. Inclusive of both ends, the CDR3 amounts to 9 amino acids. Germline V gene sequence: CDR1 SGHRS, CDR2 YFSETQ. The CDR3 loop is CASSPLLGT.

Only a few counts were recorded for this clonotype. This may come from a read error, since a much larger clone is one base off. V and J are TRBV6-6 and TRBJ2-6, with D hard to call. The CDR3 runs 15 residues. The ends were cut back, 5 bases at V and 0 bases at J, with 8 bases in the middle. Germline-derived CDR1 and CDR2 are MNHNY and SVGAGI (reference sequence). The CDR3 loop reads CASSHVGSGANVLTF. CDR3 sequence (DNA): TGTGCCAGCAGTCACGTAGGCTCTGGGGCCAACGTCCTGACTTTC.

This clonotype was counted between two and nine times. This may be a read error: a much more frequent sequence differs by one nucleotide. The chain links TRBV5-4 to TRBJ1-2; no definite D call. Germline CDR1 is SGHNT and CDR2 is YYREEE (reference sequence). This CDR3 spans 15 amino acids. The V gene lost 0 bases and the J gene lost 4 bases, with 13 bases spanning the gap. CDR3 protein: CASSLGSPDFYGYTF. CDR3 nucleotides: TGTGCCAGCAGCTTGGGATCACCGGACTTCTATGGCTACACCTTC.

The chain joins TRBV20-1 to TRBJ1-1; TRBD1 agrees at 8 bases. The trim removed 5 bases at V and 0 bases at J, leaving 11 bases unmatched. The CDR3 spans 16 residues. Looked up from germline, CDR1 is DFQATT and CDR2 is SNEGSKA (reference sequence). The CDR3 DNA reads TGCAGTGCTTCTAAAATTCGACAGGGGATGAACACTGAAGCTTTCTTT. Protein: CSASKIRQGMNTEAFF.

Concerning this clonotype: One base away lies a much larger clone, so this may be a sequencing read error. The V gene is TRBV20-1, the J gene TRBJ1-5; tentative D call: TRBD1 (5 bases). Germline CDR1 is DFQATT and CDR2 is SNEGSKA (reference sequence). V shed 0 bases and J shed 0 bases, with 21 bases lying between them. This CDR3 spans 19 amino acids. Here the CDR3 DNA reads TGCAGTGCTAGAGATGCAGGGATCAAGACACTTTATAGCAATCAGCCCCAGCATTTT. This gives the protein CSARDAGIKTLYSNQPQHF.